These 8 T cell receptor beta chains share one sample of origin, sequenced in a study of identical twins. MiXCR was run by TCRdb on the 5' RACE reads, yielding one entry per CDR3 protein. The sample holds 200,000 to 300,000 distinct CDR3 sequences; 7.5% are singletons and the top ten take 5.4%. The sample was also linked to a second study, of yellow fever vaccine responses in identical twins.

The material sequenced was CD8+ T cells sorted from blood. These receptors were taken from a woman aged 18 to 35 in good health.

V gene TRBV24-1 combines with J gene TRBJ1-1, with D possibly TRBD1 on 5 matching bases. The CDR3 sequence is 13 residues long. Trimming shortened V by 4 bases and J by 8 bases, and 13 bases separated the two germline ends. Looked up from germline, CDR1 is KGHDR and CDR2 is SFDVKD. Here the CDR3 DNA reads TGTGCCACCAGTGACCGACAGAGACCCGAAGCTTTCTTT. Residues: CATSDRQRPEAFF.

This clonotype was counted a few times. Since no conserved phenylalanine or tryptophan closes the CDR3, a read error is the likely cause. No DNA is shown, since the ends of the CDR3 on it are uncertain; the CDR3 is the one TCRdb lists. The chain carries TRBV20-1 and TRBJ2-5; the DNA was not compared with TRBD2, the D call given in the table. From germline, CDR1 is DFQATT and CDR2 SNEGSKA (reference sequence). The CDR3 region is 13 residues in length, termini included. The CDR3 reads CSARDQTSGRPDG.

The rearrangement links TRBV10-3 to TRBJ2-5; D might be TRBD1 (6 bases). The CDR3 length is 12 residues. The germline V gene has CDR1 ENHRY and CDR2 SYGVKD. Trimming took 6 bases from V and 3 from J, leaving 8 bases between them. CDR3 loop: CAIRGDKETQYF. CDR3 bases: TGTGCCATCAGGGGGGACAAAGAGACCCAGTACTTC.

Only a few counts were recorded for this clonotype. The genes are TRBV6-5 and TRBJ2-3; D unresolved. CDR3 length: 16 amino acids. V gave up 2 bases and J gave up 2 bases, with 14 bases separating them. Germline assignment: CDR1 MNHEY and CDR2 SVGAGI. Written as DNA, the CDR3 is TGTGCCAGCAGTTACCAAATGCTTGGGCACACAGATACGCAGTATTTT. Its protein is CASSYQMLGHTDTQYF.

The chain has TRBV27 and TRBJ1-1; no clear D gene. Germline V CDR1 and CDR2: MNHEY, SMNVEV (reference sequence). CDR3 size: 16 residues. V was pared by 2 bases and J by 5 bases, with 18 bases between. CDR3 sequence reads: CASSLIRASRGTEAFF. The CDR3 nucleotides read TGTGCCAGCAGTTTAATTAGGGCGAGCAGAGGGACTGAAGCTTTCTTT.

There are many counts of this clonotype. At one end the junction does not follow the germline gene, possibly because of a read error. The chain recombines TRBV4-1 with TRBJ2-1, with 7 positions matching TRBD1. CDR3 size: 12 residues. Looked up from germline, CDR1 is MGHRA and CDR2 is YSYEKL. The CDR3 coding sequence is TGCGCCAGCAGCCAAGAAGATGGACAGGTTATCTTC. Translating it yields CASSQEDGQVIF.

The chain recombines TRBV24-1 with TRBJ2-5, with 11 positions matching TRBD2. This CDR3 spans 15 amino acids. Germline V gene sequence: CDR1 KGHDR, CDR2 SFDVKD. Trimming cost V 9 bases and J 2 bases; bases outside gene matches: 7. CDR3 in DNA: TGTGCCACCGCTCCGACTAGCGGGACTCAAGAGACCCAGTACTTC. Protein: CATAPTSGTQETQYF.

This clonotype was found a few times. The gene calls are TRBV7-6 and TRBJ2-2; 9 bases are a match to TRBD1. Germline CDR1 SGHVS, CDR2 FNYEAQ. The CDR3 consists of 16 residues. V dropped 6 bases and J dropped 1; count of bases not matched to a gene: 6. In DNA form, the CDR3 reads TGTGCCAGCAGAAAGAGACAGGGGGAGAACACCGGGGAGCTGTTTTTT. This translates into CASRKRQGENTGELFF.